The rows below give T cell receptor beta chains drawn from one sample of a study of response to subunit inactivated influenza vaccine. MiXCR, applied by TCRdb to the RT-PCR reads, yields one record per CDR3 protein. This table holds 560,000 or so distinct CDR3 sequences, under 9% found once. The specimen was PBMCs from blood, collected less than 30 months after vaccination. The source is a man aged 50 to 69 who received an inactivated influenza vaccine. CDR3s include the opening cysteine and the closing phenylalanine or tryptophan. D genes are given only for firm matches. Part of the rows lack a size; the others show once, few, many or a class for expanded clones.

D gene	clone size	V gene	J gene	CDR3 protein	CDR3 DNA
NA	many	TRBV6-2/TRBV6-3	TRBJ2-1	CASSYSIRDFSYNEQFF	TGTGCCAGCAGTTACTCGATTCGAGACTTCTCCTACAATGAGCAGTTCTTC
TRBD2	NA	TRBV7-3	TRBJ2-1	CASSLIASGRSRSNEQFF	TGTGCCAGCAGCTTAATAGCTAGCGGGAGGTCTAGGAGCAATGAGCAGTTCTTC
NA	few	TRBV7-9	TRBJ1-4	CASSPQGGSGKLFF	TGTGCCAGCAGCCCACAGGGTGGTTCAGGAAAACTGTTTTTT
NA	NA	TRBV6-2/TRBV6-3	TRBJ2-2	CATGSTGELFF	TGTGCAACAGGTAGCACCGGGGAGCTGTTTTTT
TRBD2	few	TRBV5-1	TRBJ2-2	CASSSAGGNTGELFF	TGCGCCAGCAGCTCAGCGGGAGGGAACACCGGGGAGCTGTTTTTT
NA	many	TRBV12-3/TRBV12-4	TRBJ2-3	CASSLEPVKTDTQYF	TGTGCCAGCAGTTTAGAGCCCGTAAAAACAGATACGCAGTATTTT
NA	NA	TRBV12-3/TRBV12-4	TRBJ1-1	CASRLDGPTEAFF	TGTGCCAGCAGATTGGACGGTCCCACTGAAGCTTTCTTT
TRBD2	many	TRBV29-1	TRBJ2-7	CSVGYTGGKEQYF	TGCAGCGTTGGGTACACCGGGGGGAAGGAGCAGTACTTC
NA	NA	TRBV2	TRBJ2-7	CASSYQASYEQYF	TGTGCCAGCAGCTATCAGGCTAGCTACGAGCAGTACTTC
NA	NA	TRBV18	TRBJ1-6	CASSPPGNESPLHF	TGTGCCAGCTCACCGCCGGGGAACGAATCACCCCTCCACTTT
NA	few	TRBV20-1	TRBJ1-1	CSYGSMNTEAFF	TGCAGTTACGGTTCTATGAACACTGAAGCTTTCTTT
NA	few	TRBV18	TRBJ1-1	CASSPVRDAAFF	TGTGCCAGCTCACCAGTTCGAGACGCGGCTTTCTTT
NA	NA	TRBV12-3/TRBV12-4	TRBJ2-1	CASSKTSTEQFF	TGTGCCAGCAGTAAAACTAGCACTGAGCAGTTCTTC
NA	NA	TRBV3-1	TRBJ2-5	CASSQDQVLDRTYQETQYF	TGTGCCAGCAGCCAAGATCAGGTCTTAGACAGGACGTACCAAGAGACCCAGTACTTC
NA	NA	TRBV7-9	TRBJ2-5	CASSSPLGEETQYF	TGTGCCAGCAGCTCCCCGTTGGGGGAAGAGACCCAGTACTTC
NA	few	TRBV5-5	TRBJ2-5	CASSSWGVLQETQYF	TGTGCCAGCAGCTCGTGGGGAGTCCTTCAAGAGACCCAGTACTTC
TRBD2	many	TRBV7-2	TRBJ2-5	CASSLTSGSIWETQYF	TGTGCCAGCAGCTTGACTAGCGGCTCAATCTGGGAGACCCAGTACTTC
NA	few	TRBV6-2/TRBV6-3	TRBJ2-5	CASSYQDPLSETQYF	TGTGCCAGCAGTTATCAAGACCCTCTGTCGGAGACCCAGTACTTC
TRBD1	many	TRBV6-6	TRBJ1-5	CASSPGTGYQPQHF	TGTGCCAGCAGCCCCGGGACAGGCTACCAGCCCCAGCATTTT
NA	few	TRBV3-1	TRBJ2-1	CASSPEEGSYNEQFF	TGTGCCAGCAGCCCAGAGGAGGGATCCTACAATGAGCAGTTCTTC
NA	few	TRBV20-1	TRBJ2-5	CSATPQLGAETQYF	TGCAGTGCTACACCTCAATTGGGGGCGGAGACCCAGTACTTC
NA	few	TRBV4-2	TRBJ2-2	CASSQVSGFNTGELFF	TGTGCCAGCAGCCAAGTCTCGGGATTTAACACCGGGGAGCTGTTTTTT
TRBD2	NA	TRBV20-1	TRBJ2-3	CSARVGGLAQITDTQYF	TGCAGTGCTAGAGTCGGGGGACTAGCGCAGATCACAGATACGCAGTATTTT
NA	many	TRBV27	TRBJ2-4	CASSPGTEGTIQYF	TGTGCCAGCAGTCCCGGGACCGAGGGTACCATTCAGTACTTC
TRBD2	few	TRBV5-1	TRBJ2-3	CASSLAAGGLGTDTQYF	TGCGCCAGCAGCTTGGCCGCGGGGGGGCTGGGCACAGATACGCAGTATTTT
TRBD2	few	TRBV9	TRBJ2-3	CASRAGVNTDTQYF	TGTGCCAGCAGGGCGGGGGTGAACACAGATACGCAGTATTTT
TRBD1	many	TRBV20-1	TRBJ1-5	CSANGGQGALGNQPQHF	TGCAGTGCCAACGGGGGACAGGGGGCACTAGGCAATCAGCCCCAGCATTTT
NA	few	TRBV30	TRBJ2-2	CAWSVLSRGSGELFF	TGTGCCTGGAGTGTACTTTCCAGGGGCTCCGGGGAGCTGTTTTTT
TRBD1	NA	TRBV18	TRBJ1-1	CASSLQTGYTEAFF	TGTGCCAGCTCACTCCAGACAGGGTACACTGAAGCTTTCTTT
TRBD2	once	TRBV13	TRBJ2-1	CASSPAEGSGGYNEQFF	TGTGCCAGCAGCCCGGCGGAAGGGAGCGGGGGCTACAATGAGCAGTTCTTC
NA	NA	TRBV9	TRBJ2-3	CASSQVGGARTDTQYF	TGTGCCAGCAGCCAGGTCGGCGGAGCCCGCACAGATACGCAGTATTTT
NA	NA	TRBV19	TRBJ2-2	CASRTAGSLTGELFF	TGTGCCAGTAGGACGGCGGGAAGCTTAACCGGGGAGCTGTTTTTT
NA	many	TRBV12-3/TRBV12-4	TRBJ1-1	CASSFLGQNTEAFF	TGTGCCAGCAGTTTTTTGGGACAGAACACTGAAGCTTTCTTT
TRBD1	few	TRBV11-2	TRBJ1-3	CASSWLPGQVLSSGNTIYF	TGTGCCAGCAGCTGGCTCCCGGGACAGGTTCTTAGCTCTGGAAACACCATATATTTT
TRBD2	NA	TRBV6-1	TRBJ2-7	CASSRTLAGGREQYF	TGTGCCAGCAGCCGTACTCTAGCGGGAGGACGCGAGCAGTACTTC
TRBD1	NA	TRBV12-3/TRBV12-4	TRBJ2-2	CASSGQGGWELFF	TGTGCCAGCAGTGGACAGGGTGGCTGGGAGCTGTTTTTT
NA	many	TRBV29-1	TRBJ1-4	CSATERGNEKLFF	TGCAGCGCCACAGAGCGGGGGAATGAAAAACTGTTTTTT
NA	few	TRBV29-1	TRBJ1-1	CSVGGGHTEAFF	TGCAGCGTTGGGGGGGGCCACACTGAAGCTTTCTTT
TRBD2	NA	TRBV5-1	TRBJ2-3	CASSAGTSGRAIQMRDTQYF	TGCGCCAGCAGCGCCGGGACTAGCGGGAGGGCCATTCAAATGAGAGATACGCAGTATTTT